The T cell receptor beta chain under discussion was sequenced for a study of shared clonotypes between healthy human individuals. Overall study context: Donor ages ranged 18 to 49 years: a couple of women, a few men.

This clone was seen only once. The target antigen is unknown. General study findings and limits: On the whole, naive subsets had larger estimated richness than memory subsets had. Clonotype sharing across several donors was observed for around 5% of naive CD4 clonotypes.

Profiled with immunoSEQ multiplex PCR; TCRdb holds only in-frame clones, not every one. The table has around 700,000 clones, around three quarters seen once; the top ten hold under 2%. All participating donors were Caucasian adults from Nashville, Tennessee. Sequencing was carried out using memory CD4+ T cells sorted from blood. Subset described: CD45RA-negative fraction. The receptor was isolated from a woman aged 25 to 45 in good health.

CDR3 nucleotides: TGTGCCAGCAGGGAGCGGACAGGGGGCAATCAGCCCCAGCATTTT. As protein: CASRERTGGNQPQHF. The rearrangement uses TRBV5-8 and TRBJ1-5; 9 nucleotides agree with TRBD1. J gave up 2 bases and V 5 bases, and 5 bases lay outside the gene matches. The germline V gene encodes CDR1 SGHTS and CDR2 YDEGEE. This CDR3 has 15 amino acids.